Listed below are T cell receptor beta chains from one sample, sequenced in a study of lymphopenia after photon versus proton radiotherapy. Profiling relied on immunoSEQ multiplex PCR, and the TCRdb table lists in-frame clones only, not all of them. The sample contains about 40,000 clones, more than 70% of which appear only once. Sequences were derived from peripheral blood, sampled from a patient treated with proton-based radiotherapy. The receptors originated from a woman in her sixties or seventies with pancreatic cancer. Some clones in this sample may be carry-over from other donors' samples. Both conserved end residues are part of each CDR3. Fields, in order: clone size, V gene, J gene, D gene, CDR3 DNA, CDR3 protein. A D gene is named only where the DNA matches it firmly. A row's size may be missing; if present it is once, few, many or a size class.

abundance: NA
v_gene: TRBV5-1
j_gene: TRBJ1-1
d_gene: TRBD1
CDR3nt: TGCGCCAGCAGCTTAACGGACAGGGAGTTCTTCTTT
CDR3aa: CASSLTDREFFF

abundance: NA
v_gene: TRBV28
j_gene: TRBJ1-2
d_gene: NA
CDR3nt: TGTGCCAGCAGAGGAGTATGGGTTGACTATGGCTACACCTTC
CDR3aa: CASRGVWVDYGYTF

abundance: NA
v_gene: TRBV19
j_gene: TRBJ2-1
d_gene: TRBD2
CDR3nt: TGTGCCAGTAGTACTTCCACCCCCAGACTAGCGGGAGTGAGTAATGAGCAGTTCTTC
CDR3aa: CASSTSTPRLAGVSNEQFF

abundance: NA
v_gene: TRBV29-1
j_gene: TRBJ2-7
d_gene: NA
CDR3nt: TGCAGCGTTGAAGCGGGCAGGGCGAGCTCCTACGAGCAGTACTTC
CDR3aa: CSVEAGRASSYEQYF

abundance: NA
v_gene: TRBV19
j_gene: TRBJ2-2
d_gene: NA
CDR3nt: TGTGCCAGTAGTTCCCAGAGGGGCGGGGAGCTGTTTTTT
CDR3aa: CASSSQRGGELFF

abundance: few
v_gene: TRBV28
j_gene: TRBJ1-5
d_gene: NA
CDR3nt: TGTGCCAGCAATCCCCCAGGGGATCAGCCCCAGCATTTT
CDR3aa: CASNPPGDQPQHF

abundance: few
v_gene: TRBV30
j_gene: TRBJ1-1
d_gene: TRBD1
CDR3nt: TGTGCCCGGACAGGGGTGAACACTGAAGCTTTCTTT
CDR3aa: CARTGVNTEAFF

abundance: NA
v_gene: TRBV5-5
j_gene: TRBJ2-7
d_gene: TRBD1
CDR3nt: TGTGCCAGCAGCTCGAGCTTACCCGGGACAGGACAAATTGGGGGCTACGAGCAGTACTTC
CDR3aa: CASSSSLPGTGQIGGYEQYF

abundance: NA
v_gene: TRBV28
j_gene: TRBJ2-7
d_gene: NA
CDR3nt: TGTGCCAGCAGCTCTCCGGCCGGGGCCTACGAGCAGTACTTC
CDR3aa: CASSSPAGAYEQYF

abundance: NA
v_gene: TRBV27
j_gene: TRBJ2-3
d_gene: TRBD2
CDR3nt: TGTGCCAGCAGTTTAGGCCTCGGTAGCGGGTCTAGCACAGATACGCAGTATTTT
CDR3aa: CASSLGLGSGSSTDTQYF

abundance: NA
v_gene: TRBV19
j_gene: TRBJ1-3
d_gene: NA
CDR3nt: TGTGCCAGTAGTATCTCTGGGACTGGAAACACCATATATTTT
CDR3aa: CASSISGTGNTIYF

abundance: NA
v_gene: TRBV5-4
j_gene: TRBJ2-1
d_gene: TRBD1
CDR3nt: TGTGCCAGCAGGGGGGACAGGGCCTCCTACAATGAGCAGTTCTTC
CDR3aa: CASRGDRASYNEQFF

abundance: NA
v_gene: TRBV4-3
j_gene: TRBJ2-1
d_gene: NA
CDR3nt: TGCGCCAGCAGCCAAGATAACAGGCTCGGTGAGCAGTTCTTC
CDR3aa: CASSQDNRLGEQFF

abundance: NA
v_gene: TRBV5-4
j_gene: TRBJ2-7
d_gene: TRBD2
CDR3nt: TGTGCCAGCAGCCCGCTGGCTAGCGGGAGTTCCGCCTACGAGCAGTACTTC
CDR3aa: CASSPLASGSSAYEQYF

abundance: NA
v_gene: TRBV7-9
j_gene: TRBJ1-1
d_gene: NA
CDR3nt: TGTGCCAGCAGCTTTCCCTTCGGGGGCACTGAAGCTTTCTTT
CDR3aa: CASSFPFGGTEAFF

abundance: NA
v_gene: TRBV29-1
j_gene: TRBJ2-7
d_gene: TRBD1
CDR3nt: TGCAGCGTTGCTCCGGGACAGGGAGTCTACGAGCAGTACTTC
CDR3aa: CSVAPGQGVYEQYF

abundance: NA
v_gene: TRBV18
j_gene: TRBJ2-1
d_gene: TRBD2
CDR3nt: TGTGCCAGCTCACCGCGGGAGGGCCGGAATGAGCAGTTCTTC
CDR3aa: CASSPREGRNEQFF

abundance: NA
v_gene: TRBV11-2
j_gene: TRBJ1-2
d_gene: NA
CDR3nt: TGTGCCAGCAGCTTAGCCTCGGGGTATGGCTACACCTTC
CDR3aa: CASSLASGYGYTF

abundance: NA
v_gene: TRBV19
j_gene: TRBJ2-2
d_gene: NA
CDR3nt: TGTGCCAGTAGTTCTTCGGGGGCCGGGGAGCTGTTTTTT
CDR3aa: CASSSSGAGELFF

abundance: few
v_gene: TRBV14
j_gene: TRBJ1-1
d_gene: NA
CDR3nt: TGTGCCAGCAGTCCCAAGGGCACTGAAGCTTTCTTT
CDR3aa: CASSPKGTEAFF

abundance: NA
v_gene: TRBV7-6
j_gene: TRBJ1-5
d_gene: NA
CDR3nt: TGTGCCAGCAGCCCCTCCGGGAACAATCAGCCCCAGCATTTT
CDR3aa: CASSPSGNNQPQHF

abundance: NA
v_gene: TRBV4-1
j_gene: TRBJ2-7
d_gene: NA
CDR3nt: TGCGCCAGCAGCCCCTCGCAGGGATCGGATACCTACGAGCAGTACTTC
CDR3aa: CASSPSQGSDTYEQYF

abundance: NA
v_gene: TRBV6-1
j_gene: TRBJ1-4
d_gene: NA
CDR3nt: TGTGCCAGCAGTGAAGCGGGGGTTCGAGCTCCGGAAAAACTGTTTTTT
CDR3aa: CASSEAGVRAPEKLFF

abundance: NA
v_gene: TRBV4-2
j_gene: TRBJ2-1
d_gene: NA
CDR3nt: TGTGCCAGCAGCCAAGATAGGCTCCGGCTGAATGAGCAGTTCTTC
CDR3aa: CASSQDRLRLNEQFF

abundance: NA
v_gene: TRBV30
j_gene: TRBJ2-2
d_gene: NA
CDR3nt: TGTGCCTGGAGTCCCCTTTCAGCTTCGAACACCGGGGAGCTGTTTTTT
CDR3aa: CAWSPLSASNTGELFF

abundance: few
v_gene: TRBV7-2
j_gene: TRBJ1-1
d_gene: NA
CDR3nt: TGTGCCAGCAGCTTAGCGCGTACTTCGGACGTAGGAGCTTTCTTT
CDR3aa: CASSLARTSDVGAFF

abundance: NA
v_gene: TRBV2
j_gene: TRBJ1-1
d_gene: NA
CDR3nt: TGTGCCAGCAGCCTAGACAGTGCCTCCACTGAAGCTTTCTTT
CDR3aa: CASSLDSASTEAFF

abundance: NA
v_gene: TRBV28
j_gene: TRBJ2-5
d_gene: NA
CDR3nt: TGTGCCAGCAGTCCGGCCGGGCCCCCAGAGACCCAGTACTTC
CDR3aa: CASSPAGPPETQYF

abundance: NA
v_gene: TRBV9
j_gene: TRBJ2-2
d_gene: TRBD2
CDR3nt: TGTGCCAGCAGCTATCGGACTAGCGGTCCAGTTGGGGAGCTGTTTTTT
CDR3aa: CASSYRTSGPVGELFF

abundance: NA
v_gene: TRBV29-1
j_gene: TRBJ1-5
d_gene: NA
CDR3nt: TGCAGCGTTGACCGGGGCAATCAGCCCCAGCATTTT
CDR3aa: CSVDRGNQPQHF

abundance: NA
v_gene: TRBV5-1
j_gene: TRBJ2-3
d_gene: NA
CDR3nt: TGCGCCAGCAGCTTAGGACAAAACACAGATACGCAGTATTTT
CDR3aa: CASSLGQNTDTQYF

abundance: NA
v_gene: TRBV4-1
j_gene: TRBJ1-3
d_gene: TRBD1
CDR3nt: TGCGCCAGCAGTCCGGACAGGGAAGCTGGAAACACCATATATTTT
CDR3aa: CASSPDREAGNTIYF

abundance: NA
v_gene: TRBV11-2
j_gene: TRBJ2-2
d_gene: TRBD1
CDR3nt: TGTGCCAGCAGCACCGACAGGGTTTTCGGGGAGCTGTTTTTT
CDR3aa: CASSTDRVFGELFF

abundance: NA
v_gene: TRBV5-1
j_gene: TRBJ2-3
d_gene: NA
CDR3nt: TGCGCCAGCAGCTTGGTCCGGGCGGCAGATGATACGCAGTATTTT
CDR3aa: CASSLVRAADDTQYF

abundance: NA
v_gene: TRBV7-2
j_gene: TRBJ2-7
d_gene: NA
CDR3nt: TGTGCCAGCAGCTTAGGGTCAGTCGGGATTCCTTCCCTCGAGCAGTACTTC
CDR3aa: CASSLGSVGIPSLEQYF

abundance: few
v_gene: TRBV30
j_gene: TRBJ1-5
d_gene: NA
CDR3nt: TGTGCCTGCGGGGGGGCCGGCAATCAGCCCCAGCATTTT
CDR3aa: CACGGAGNQPQHF

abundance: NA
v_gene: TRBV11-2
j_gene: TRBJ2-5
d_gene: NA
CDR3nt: TGTGCCAGCAGCTCCGGGAACCAAGAGACCCAGTACTTC
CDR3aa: CASSSGNQETQYF

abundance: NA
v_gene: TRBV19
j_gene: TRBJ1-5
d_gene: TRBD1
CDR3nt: TGTGCCAGTAGTACTCGGGACAGCTTCAATCAGCCCCAGCATTTT
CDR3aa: CASSTRDSFNQPQHF

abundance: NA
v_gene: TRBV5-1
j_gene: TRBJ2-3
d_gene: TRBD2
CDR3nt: TGCGCCAGCAGCTTGGCCGTTAGCGGGAGTATAGATACGCAGTATTTT
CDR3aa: CASSLAVSGSIDTQYF

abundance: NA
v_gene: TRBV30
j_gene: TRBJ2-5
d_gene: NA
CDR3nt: TGTGCCTGGAGCCCACAAGCCTTAGAAGAGACCCAGTACTTC
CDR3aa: CAWSPQALEETQYF

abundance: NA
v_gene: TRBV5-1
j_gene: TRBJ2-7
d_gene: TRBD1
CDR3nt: TGCGCCAGCAGGCCTGGGTCAACAGGGGGAGAGCAGTACTTC
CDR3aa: CASRPGSTGGEQYF

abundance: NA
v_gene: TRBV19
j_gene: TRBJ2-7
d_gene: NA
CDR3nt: TGTGCCACCACGGACGGTTCCTACGAGCAGTACTTC
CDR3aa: CATTDGSYEQYF

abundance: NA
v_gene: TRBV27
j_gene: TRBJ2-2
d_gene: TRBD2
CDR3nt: TGTGCCAGCAGCTCGGGGGGGCCCACCGGGGAGCTGTTTTTT
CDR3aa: CASSSGGPTGELFF

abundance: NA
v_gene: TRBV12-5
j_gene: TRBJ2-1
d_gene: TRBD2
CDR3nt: TGTGCTAGTGCTAGCGGGAGTTCCTACAATGAGCAGTTCTTC
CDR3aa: CASASGSSYNEQFF

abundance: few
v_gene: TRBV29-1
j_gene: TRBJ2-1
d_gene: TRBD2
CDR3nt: TGCAGCGTTGATAGGGATGGGTCTAGCGGAAATGAGCAGTTCTTC
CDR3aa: CSVDRDGSSGNEQFF

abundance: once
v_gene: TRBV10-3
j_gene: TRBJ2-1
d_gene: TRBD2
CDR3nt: TGTGCCATCAGGGGGACTAGCGGGAGCGGGAATGAGCAGTTCTTC
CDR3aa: CAIRGTSGSGNEQFF

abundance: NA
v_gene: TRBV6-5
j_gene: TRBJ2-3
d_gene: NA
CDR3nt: TGTGCCAGCAGTCCCCGTGGGGCCGAGGTAGATACGCAGTATTTT
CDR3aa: CASSPRGAEVDTQYF

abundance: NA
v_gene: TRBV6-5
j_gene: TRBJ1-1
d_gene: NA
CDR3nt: TGTGCCAGCAGCTCCGGGACACCCACTGAAGCTTTCTTT
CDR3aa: CASSSGTPTEAFF